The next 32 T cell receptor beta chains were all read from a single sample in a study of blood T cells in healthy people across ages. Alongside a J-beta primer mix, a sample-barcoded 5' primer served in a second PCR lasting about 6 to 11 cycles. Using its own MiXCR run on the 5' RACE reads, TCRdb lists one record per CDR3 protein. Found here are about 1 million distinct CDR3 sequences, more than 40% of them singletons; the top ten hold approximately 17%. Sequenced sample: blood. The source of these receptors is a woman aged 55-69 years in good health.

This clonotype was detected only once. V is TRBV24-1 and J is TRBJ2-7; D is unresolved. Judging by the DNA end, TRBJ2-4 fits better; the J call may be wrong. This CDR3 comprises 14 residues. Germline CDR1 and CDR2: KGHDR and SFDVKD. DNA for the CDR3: TGTGCCACCAGTGATGCGAGTTCTTTAAACATTCAGTACTTC. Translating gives CATSDASSLNIQYF.

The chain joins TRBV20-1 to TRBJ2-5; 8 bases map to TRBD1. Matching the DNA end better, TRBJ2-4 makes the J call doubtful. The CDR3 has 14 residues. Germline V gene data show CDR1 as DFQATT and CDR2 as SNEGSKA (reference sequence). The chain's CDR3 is CSALQIRTGNIQYF. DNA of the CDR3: TGCAGTGCTCTACAAATTCGGACAGGGAACATTCAGTACTTC.

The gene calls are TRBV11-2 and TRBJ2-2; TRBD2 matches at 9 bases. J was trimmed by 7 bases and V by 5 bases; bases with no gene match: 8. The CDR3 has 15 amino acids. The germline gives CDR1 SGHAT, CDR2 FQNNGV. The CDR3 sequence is CASSSPGLAFGELFF. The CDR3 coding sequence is TGTGCCAGCAGCAGTCCGGGACTAGCATTCGGGGAGCTGTTTTTT.

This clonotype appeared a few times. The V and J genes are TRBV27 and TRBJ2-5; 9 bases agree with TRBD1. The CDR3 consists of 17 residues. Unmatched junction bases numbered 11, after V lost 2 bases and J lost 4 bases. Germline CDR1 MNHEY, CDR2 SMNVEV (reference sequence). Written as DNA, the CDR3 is TGTGCCAGCAGTTTACAGTCCAACAGGGGGCAACGAGAGACCCAGTACTTC. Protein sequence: CASSLQSNRGQRETQYF.

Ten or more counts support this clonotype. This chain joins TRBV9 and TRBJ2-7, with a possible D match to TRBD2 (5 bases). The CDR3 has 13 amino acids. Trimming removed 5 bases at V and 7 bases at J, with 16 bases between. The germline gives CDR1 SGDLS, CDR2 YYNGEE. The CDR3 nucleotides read TGTGCCAGCAGTGACGAGGACCCGGGAGAGCAGTACTTC. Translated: CASSDEDPGEQYF.

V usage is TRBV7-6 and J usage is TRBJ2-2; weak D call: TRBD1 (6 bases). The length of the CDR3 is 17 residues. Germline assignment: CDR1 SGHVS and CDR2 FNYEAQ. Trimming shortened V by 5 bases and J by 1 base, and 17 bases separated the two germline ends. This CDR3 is CASSLRAGAGNTGELFF. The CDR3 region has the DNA TGTGCCAGCAGCCTCCGGGCAGGGGCAGGGAACACCGGGGAGCTGTTTTTT.

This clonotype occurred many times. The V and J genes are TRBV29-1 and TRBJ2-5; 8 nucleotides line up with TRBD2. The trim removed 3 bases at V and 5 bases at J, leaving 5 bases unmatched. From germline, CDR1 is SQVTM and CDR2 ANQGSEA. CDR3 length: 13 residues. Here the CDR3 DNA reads TGCAGCGTTGATACAGTAGCGGGGGAGACCCAGTACTTC. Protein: CSVDTVAGETQYF.

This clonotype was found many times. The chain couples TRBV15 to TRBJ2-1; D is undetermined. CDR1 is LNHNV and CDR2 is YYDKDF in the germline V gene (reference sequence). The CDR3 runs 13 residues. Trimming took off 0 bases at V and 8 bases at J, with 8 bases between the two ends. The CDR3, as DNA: TGTGCCACCAGCAGAGATCCTGCCTATGAGCAGTTCTTC. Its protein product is CATSRDPAYEQFF.

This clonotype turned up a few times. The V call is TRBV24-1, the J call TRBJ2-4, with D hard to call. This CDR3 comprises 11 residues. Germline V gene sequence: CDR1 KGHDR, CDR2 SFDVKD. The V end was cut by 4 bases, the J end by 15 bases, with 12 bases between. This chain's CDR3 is CATSDGIIAYF. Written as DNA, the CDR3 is TGTGCCACCAGTGACGGAATTATAGCGTACTTC.

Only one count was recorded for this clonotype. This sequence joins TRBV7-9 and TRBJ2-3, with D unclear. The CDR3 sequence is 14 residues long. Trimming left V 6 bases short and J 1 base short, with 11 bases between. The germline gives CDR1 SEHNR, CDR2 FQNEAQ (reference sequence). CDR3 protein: CASRRSGRTDTQYF. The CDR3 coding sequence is TGTGCCAGCAGACGGTCGGGCCGCACAGATACGCAGTATTTT.

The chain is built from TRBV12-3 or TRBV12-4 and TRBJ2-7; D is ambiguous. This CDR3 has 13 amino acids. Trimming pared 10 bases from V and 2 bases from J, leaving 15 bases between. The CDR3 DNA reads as TGTGCCACCCGTAGGGCAGGAGCCTACGAGCAGTACTTC. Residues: CATRRAGAYEQYF.

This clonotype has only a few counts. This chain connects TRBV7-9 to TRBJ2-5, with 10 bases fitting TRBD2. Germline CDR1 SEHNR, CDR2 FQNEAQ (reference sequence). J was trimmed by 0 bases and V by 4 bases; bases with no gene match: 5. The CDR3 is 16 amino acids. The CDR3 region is CASSSGTSDNQETQYF. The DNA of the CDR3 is TGTGCCAGCAGCTCCGGGACTAGCGACAACCAAGAGACCCAGTACTTC.

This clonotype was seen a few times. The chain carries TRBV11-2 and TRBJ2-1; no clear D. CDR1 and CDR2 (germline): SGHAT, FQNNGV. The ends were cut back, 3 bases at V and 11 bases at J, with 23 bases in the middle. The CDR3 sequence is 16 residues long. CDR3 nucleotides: TGTGCCAGCAGCTTTTTCCTGGCTCTCCGAAAGGGTCAGCAGTTCTTC. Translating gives CASSFFLALRKGQQFF. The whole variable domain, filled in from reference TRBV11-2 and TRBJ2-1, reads EAGVAQSPRYKIIEKRQSVAFWCNPISGHATLYWYQQILGQGPKLLIQFQNNGVVDDSQLPKDRFSAERLKGVDSTLKIQPAKLEDSAVYLCASSFFLALRKGQQFFGPGTRLTVL.

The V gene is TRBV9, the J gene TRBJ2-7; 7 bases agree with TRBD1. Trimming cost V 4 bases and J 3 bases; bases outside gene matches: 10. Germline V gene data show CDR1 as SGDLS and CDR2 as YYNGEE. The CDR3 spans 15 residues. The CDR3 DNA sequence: TGTGCCAGCAGCCCAAGGACAGGTCTAGACTACGAGCAGTACTTC. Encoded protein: CASSPRTGLDYEQYF.

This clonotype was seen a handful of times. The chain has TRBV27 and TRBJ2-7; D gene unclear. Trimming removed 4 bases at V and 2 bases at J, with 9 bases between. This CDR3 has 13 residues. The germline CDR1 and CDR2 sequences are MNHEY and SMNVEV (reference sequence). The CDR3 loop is CASSWKPTYEQYF. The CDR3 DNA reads TGTGCCAGCAGTTGGAAGCCTACCTACGAGCAGTACTTC.

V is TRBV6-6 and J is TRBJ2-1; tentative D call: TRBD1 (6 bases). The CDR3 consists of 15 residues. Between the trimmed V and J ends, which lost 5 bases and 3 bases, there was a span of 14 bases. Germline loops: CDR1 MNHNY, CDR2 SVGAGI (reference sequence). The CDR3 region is CASSPQGPFYNEQFF. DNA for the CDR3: TGTGCCAGCAGTCCACAGGGTCCCTTCTACAATGAGCAGTTCTTC.

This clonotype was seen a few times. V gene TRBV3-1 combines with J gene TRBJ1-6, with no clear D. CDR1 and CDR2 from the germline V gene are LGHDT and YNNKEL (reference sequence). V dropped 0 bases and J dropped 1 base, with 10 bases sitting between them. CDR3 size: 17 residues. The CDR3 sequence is CASSQDRGVSYNSPLHF. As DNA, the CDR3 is TGTGCCAGCAGCCAAGATCGCGGAGTTTCCTATAATTCACCCCTCCACTTT.

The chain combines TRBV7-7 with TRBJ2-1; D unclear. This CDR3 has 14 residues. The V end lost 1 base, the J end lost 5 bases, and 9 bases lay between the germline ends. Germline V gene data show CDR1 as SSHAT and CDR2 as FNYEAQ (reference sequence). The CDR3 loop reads CASSLGAANNEQFF. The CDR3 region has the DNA TGTGCCAGCAGCTTAGGGGCGGCCAACAATGAGCAGTTCTTC.

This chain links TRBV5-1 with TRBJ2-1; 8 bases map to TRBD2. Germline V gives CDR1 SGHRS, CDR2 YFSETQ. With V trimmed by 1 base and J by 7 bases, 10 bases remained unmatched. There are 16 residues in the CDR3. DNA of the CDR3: TGCGCCAGCAGCTTGAAGGGCGCTAGCGGGCATAATGAGCAGTTCTTC. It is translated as CASSLKGASGHNEQFF.

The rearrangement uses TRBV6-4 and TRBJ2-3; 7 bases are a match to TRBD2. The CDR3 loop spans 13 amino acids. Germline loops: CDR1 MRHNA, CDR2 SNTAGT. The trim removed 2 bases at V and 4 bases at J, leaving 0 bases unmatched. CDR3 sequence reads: CASSDAGADTQYF. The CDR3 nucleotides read TGTGCCAGCAGTGACGCGGGGGCAGATACGCAGTATTTT.

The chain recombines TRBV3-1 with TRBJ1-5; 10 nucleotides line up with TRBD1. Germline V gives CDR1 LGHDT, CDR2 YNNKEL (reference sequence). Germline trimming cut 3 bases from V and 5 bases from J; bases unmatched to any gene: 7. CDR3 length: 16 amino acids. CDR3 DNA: TGTGCCAGCAGCCAGACGGGACAGGGGACCGATCAGCCCCAGCATTTT. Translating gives CASSQTGQGTDQPQHF. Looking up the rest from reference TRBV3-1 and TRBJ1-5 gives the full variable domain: DTAVSQTPKYLVTQMGNDKSIKCEQNLGHDTMYWYKQDSKKFLKIMFSYNNKELIINETVPNRFSPKSPDKAHLNLHINSLELGDSAVYFCASSQTGQGTDQPQHFGDGTRLSIL.

CDR3 loop: CASSLGMANKQFF. CDR3 DNA sequence: TGCGCCAGCAGCTTGGGTATGGCAAATAAGCAGTTCTTC. J is TRBJ2-1 and V is TRBV5-1; no firm D call. Germline V CDR1 and CDR2: SGHRS, YFSETQ. Trimming removed 0 bases at V and 11 bases at J, with 12 bases between. This CDR3 is built from 13 residues.

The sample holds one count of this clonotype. The CDR3 nucleotides are TGTGCCAGCTCACCACTTTCGGGTGGCTACACCTTC. Its translation: CASSPLSGGYTF. The gene calls are TRBV18 and TRBJ1-2; no clear D gene. This CDR3 comprises 12 residues. The germline gives CDR1 KGHSH, CDR2 LQKENI. Trimming took off 1 base at V and 7 bases at J, with 7 bases between the two ends.

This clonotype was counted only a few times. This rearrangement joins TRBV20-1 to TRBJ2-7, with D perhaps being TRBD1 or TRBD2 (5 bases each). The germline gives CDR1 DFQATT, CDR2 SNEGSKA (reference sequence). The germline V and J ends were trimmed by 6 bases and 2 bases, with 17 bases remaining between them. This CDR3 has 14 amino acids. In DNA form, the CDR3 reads TGCAGTGCCACCCCGGGGACCAGAGCCTACGAGCAGTACTTC. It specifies CSATPGTRAYEQYF.

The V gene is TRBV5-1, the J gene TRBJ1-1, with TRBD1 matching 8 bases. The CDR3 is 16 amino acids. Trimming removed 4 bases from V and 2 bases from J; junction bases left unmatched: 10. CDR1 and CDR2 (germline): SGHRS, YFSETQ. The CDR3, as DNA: TGCGCCAGCAGCCCTAATAACAGGGGGGGAAACACTGAAGCTTTCTTT. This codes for CASSPNNRGGNTEAFF.

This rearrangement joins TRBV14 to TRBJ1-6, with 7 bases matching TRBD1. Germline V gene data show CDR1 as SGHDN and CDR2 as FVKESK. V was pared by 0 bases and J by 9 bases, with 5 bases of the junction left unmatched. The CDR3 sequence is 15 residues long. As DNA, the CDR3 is TGTGCCAGCAGCCAAGACAGGGACAGCAGTTCACCCCTCCACTTT. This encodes CASSQDRDSSSPLHF.

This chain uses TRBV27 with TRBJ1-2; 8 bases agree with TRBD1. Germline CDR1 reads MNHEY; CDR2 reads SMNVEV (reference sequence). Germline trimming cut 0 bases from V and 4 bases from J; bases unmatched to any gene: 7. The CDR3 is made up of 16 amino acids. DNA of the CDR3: TGTGCCAGCAGTTTATCGGCTGGGGACAGGCCCTATGGCTACACCTTC. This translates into CASSLSAGDRPYGYTF.

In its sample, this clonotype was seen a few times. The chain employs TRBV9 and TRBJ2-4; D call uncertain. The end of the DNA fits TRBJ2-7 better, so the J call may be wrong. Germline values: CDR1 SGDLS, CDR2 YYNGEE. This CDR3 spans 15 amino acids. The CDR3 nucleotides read TGTGCCAGCAGCGTAGGACATCTGGGGTTGAACGAGCAGTACTTC. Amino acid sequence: CASSVGHLGLNEQYF.

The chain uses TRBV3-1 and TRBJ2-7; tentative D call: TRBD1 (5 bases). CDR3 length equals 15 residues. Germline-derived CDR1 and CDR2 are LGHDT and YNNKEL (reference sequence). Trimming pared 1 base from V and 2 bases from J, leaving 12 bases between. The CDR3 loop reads CASSQVMDTTYEQYF. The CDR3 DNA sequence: TGTGCCAGCAGCCAAGTCATGGACACAACCTACGAGCAGTACTTC.

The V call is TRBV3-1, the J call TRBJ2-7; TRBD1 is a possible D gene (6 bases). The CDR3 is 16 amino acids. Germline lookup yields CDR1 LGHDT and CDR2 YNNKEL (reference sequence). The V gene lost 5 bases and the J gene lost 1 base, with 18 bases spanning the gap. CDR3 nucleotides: TGTGCCAGCAGCTCGGTGGGACAAAGCCGTTCCTACGAGCAGTACTTC. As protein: CASSSVGQSRSYEQYF.

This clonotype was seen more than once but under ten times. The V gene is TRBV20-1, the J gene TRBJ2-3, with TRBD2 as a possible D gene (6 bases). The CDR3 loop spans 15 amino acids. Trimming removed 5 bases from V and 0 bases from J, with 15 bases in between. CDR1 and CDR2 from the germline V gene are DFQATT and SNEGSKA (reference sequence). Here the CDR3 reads CSALNRDSSTDTQYF. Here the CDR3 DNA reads TGCAGTGCTCTAAACCGGGACTCTAGCACAGATACGCAGTATTTT.

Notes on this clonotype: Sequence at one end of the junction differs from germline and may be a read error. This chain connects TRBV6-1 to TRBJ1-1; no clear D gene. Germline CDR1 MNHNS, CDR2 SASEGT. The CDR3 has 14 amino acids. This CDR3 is CASREAWGFREAFF. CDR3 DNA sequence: TGTGCCAGCAGGGAAGCATGGGGATTTCGTGAAGCTTTCTTT.